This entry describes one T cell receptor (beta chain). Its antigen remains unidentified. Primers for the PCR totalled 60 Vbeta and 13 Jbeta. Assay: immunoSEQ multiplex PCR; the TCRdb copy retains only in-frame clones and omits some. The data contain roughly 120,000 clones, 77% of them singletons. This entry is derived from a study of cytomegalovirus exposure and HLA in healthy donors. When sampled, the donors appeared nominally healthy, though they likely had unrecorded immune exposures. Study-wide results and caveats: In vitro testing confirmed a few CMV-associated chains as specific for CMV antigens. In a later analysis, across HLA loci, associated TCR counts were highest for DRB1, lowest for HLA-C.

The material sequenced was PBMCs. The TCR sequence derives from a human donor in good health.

The DNA of the CDR3 is TGTGCCAGCAGTTACGACACCTACAATGAGCAGTTCTTC. Translation: CASSYDTYNEQFF. This chain links TRBV6-5 with TRBJ2-1; D call uncertain. Deletions cut 2 bases from V and 2 bases from J, with 4 bases between. The CDR3 is made up of 13 amino acids. From germline, CDR1 is MNHEY and CDR2 SVGAGI.